Listed here are 16 T cell receptor beta chains from one sample, sequenced in a study of human T cells and chemical hapten exposure. TCRdb independently ran MiXCR on the RACE reads; one entry per CDR3 protein. The repertoire holds tens of thousands of distinct CDR3 sequences, roughly a tenth seen once, with more than 3% in the top ten. The time point was: pre-sensitization, week 0. The sample's treatment: therapeutic diphenylcyclopropenone sensitization with weekly scalp DPC. Sample: whole blood, taken in connection with sensitization to the hapten diphenylcyclopropenone (DPC). The origin of the receptors is a woman in her thirties or forties with alopecia areata. Some clones in this sample may be carry-over from other donors' samples.

This clonotype showed up just a few times. The chain joins TRBV6-5 to TRBJ2-6; D remains ambiguous. CDR1 MNHEY and CDR2 SVGAGI come from the germline V gene. The CDR3 is 13 residues long. The germline V and J ends were trimmed by 6 bases and 1 base, with 4 bases remaining between them. The CDR3 DNA sequence: TGTGCCAGCAGGGGATCTGGGGCCAACGTCCTGACTTTC. As protein: CASRGSGANVLTF.

This clonotype was recorded many times. The V call is TRBV7-9, the J call TRBJ1-2, with 10 bases identical to TRBD1. Germline loops: CDR1 SEHNR, CDR2 FQNEAQ (reference sequence). Losses at the gene ends were 10 bases for V and 4 bases for J; bases not matched to a gene: 6. The CDR3 length is 13 residues. CDR3 coding DNA: TGTGCCATCGGGGACAGGGGATTCTATGGCTACACCTTC. It specifies CAIGDRGFYGYTF.

This clonotype was seen many times. Compared with germline, one end of the junction differs, possibly owing to a read error. This chain connects TRBV6-2 or TRBV6-3 to TRBJ2-5; 7 bases are a match to TRBD2. This CDR3 region has 13 residues. CDR1 and CDR2 (germline): MNHEY, SVGEGT. CDR3 sequence reads: CASSYPGREPGNF. CDR3 bases: TGTGCCAGCAGTTACCCGGGGAGGGAACCAGGGAACTTC.

A few counts support this clonotype. The V and J genes are TRBV7-3 and TRBJ2-2; tentatively, D is TRBD1 (5 bases). Trimming shortened V by 4 bases and J by 3 bases, and 12 bases separated the two germline ends. The CDR3 contains 15 residues. Looked up from germline, CDR1 is SGHTA and CDR2 is FQGTGA. CDR3 DNA sequence: TGTGCCAGCAGCTCGATGGGGCCGGACACCGGGGAGCTGTTTTTT. This gives the protein CASSSMGPDTGELFF.

This clonotype was counted many times. The V call is TRBV13, the J call TRBJ1-4; TRBD1 might be the D (6 bases). The CDR3 extends over 14 amino acids. V lost 0 bases, J lost 10 bases, and 12 bases lay in between. Per germline, CDR1 PRHDT and CDR2 FYEKMQ (reference sequence). CDR3 sequence: CASSLGLRGGKLFF. The CDR3 DNA reads as TGTGCCAGCAGCTTAGGCCTCAGGGGTGGAAAACTGTTTTTT.

This clonotype was seen more than once but under ten times. The V gene is TRBV11-2, the J gene TRBJ2-2; D unresolved. Germline-derived CDR1 and CDR2 are SGHAT and FQNNGV. Deletions cut 5 bases from V and 7 bases from J, with 17 bases between. The CDR3 sequence is 15 residues long. In DNA form, the CDR3 reads TGTGCCAGCAGCCTCTCTTATCGCGTTAACGGGGAGCTGTTTTTT. Protein product: CASSLSYRVNGELFF.

This clonotype was seen many times. V and J are TRBV4-3 and TRBJ2-1; no firm D call. The germline V gene has CDR1 LGHNA and CDR2 YSLEER. The CDR3 has 14 amino acids. The V end lost 4 bases, the J end lost 5 bases, and 12 bases lay between the germline ends. This CDR3 reads CASSRRLIDNEQFF. CDR3 sequence (DNA): TGCGCCAGCAGCCGCCGACTCATCGACAATGAGCAGTTCTTC.

This clonotype has a count of ten or more. This chain joins TRBV7-9 and TRBJ1-1; D is perhaps TRBD1 (5 bases). The CDR3 totals 13 residues. Germline assignment: CDR1 SEHNR and CDR2 FQNEAQ (reference sequence). Trimming removed 7 bases at V and 1 base at J, with 10 bases between. The CDR3 DNA reads as TGTGCCAGCACGGGGGGTCCGAACACTGAAGCTTTCTTT. It codes for CASTGGPNTEAFF.

At least ten counts were recorded for this clonotype. The chain uses TRBV4-2 and TRBJ2-3; 7 bases fit TRBD1. This CDR3 region has 17 residues. V lost 1 base to trimming and J lost 2 bases; unmatched junction nucleotides: 9. CDR1 is LGHNA, CDR2 YNFKEQ, per germline. The CDR3 DNA is TGTGCCAGCAGCCAAGGTGGTTGGGACAGCTTCACAGATACGCAGTATTTT. This codes for CASSQGGWDSFTDTQYF.

This clonotype was picked up many times. The V call is TRBV11-2, the J call TRBJ2-7; 8 bases line up with TRBD1. CDR3 length: 15 residues. The V gene's germline CDR1 is SGHAT and CDR2 FQNNGV. J was trimmed by 5 bases and V by 5 bases; bases with no gene match: 11. CDR3 bases: TGTGCCAGCAGCGGGGGACAGGCGTCCTTCCACGAGCAGTACTTC. Translation gives CASSGGQASFHEQYF.

V and J are TRBV28 and TRBJ2-3; D is unresolved. V lost 3 bases to trimming and J lost 4 bases, with 11 bases between them. CDR3 size: 14 residues. The germline gives CDR1 MDHEN, CDR2 SYDVKM. The CDR3 sequence: CASSFGPTPDTQYF. The DNA of the CDR3 is TGTGCCAGCAGTTTTGGGCCTACCCCAGATACGCAGTATTTT.

A few counts support this clonotype. The gene calls are TRBV29-1 and TRBJ2-1; 7 bases fit TRBD1. Germline V gene data show CDR1 as SQVTM and CDR2 as ANQGSEA. V lost 4 bases, J lost 6 bases, and 9 bases stayed unmatched. The CDR3 contains 14 residues. The CDR3 DNA reads TGCAGCGTTGTGAGGGGACAGTCAAGCAATGAGCAGTTCTTC. Protein sequence: CSVVRGQSSNEQFF.

This clonotype was seen ten or more times. The chain has TRBV18 and TRBJ2-7; TRBD1 aligns across 8 bases. The CDR3 length is 14 residues. Germline CDR1 reads KGHSH; CDR2 reads LQKENI. V dropped 1 base and J dropped 2; count of bases not matched to a gene: 1. The CDR3 loop reads CASSPRTGPYEQYF. The CDR3 DNA reads TGTGCCAGCTCACCACGGACAGGGCCCTACGAGCAGTACTTC.

This clonotype was seen ten or more times. This sequence joins TRBV4-3 and TRBJ1-1; TRBD1 agrees at 7 bases. CDR3 length equals 15 residues. From germline, CDR1 is LGHNA and CDR2 YSLEER. Trimming took 0 bases from V and 5 from J; bases not matched to a gene: 6. The CDR3, as DNA: TGCGCCAGCAGCCAAGAGACAGGGTTAGGTACTGAAGCTTTCTTT. Its translation is CASSQETGLGTEAFF.

A few counts support this clonotype. The rearrangement uses TRBV7-9 and TRBJ2-7; possible D gene TRBD1, 5 bases. CDR3 length: 14 residues. Trimming removed 5 bases from V and 2 bases from J, with 13 bases in between. The germline CDR1 and CDR2 sequences are SEHNR and FQNEAQ (reference sequence). The CDR3 reads CASSRPGLAYEQYF. The CDR3 nucleotides read TGTGCCAGCAGCCGCCCAGGGTTAGCCTACGAGCAGTACTTC.

This clonotype was detected many times. The chain has TRBV5-1 and TRBJ2-5; TRBD2 matches at 9 bases. The J segment lost 2 bases and the V segment lost 0 bases, leaving 2 bases of the junction unmatched. Germline CDR1 is SGHRS and CDR2 is YFSETQ. This CDR3 has 15 amino acids. The CDR3 DNA follows: TGCGCCAGCAGCTTGGGGACTAGCGTGCAAGAGACCCAGTACTTC. Its protein product is CASSLGTSVQETQYF.